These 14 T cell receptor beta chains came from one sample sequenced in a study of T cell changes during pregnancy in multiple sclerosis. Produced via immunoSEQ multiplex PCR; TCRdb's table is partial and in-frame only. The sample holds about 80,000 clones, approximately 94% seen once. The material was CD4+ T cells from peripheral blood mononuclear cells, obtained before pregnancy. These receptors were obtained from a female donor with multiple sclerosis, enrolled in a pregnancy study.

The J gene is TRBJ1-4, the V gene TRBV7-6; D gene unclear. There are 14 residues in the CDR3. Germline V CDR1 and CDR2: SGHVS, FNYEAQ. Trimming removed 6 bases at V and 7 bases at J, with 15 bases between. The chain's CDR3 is CASSYFGVGEKLFF. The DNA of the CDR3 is TGTGCCAGCAGTTACTTCGGGGTGGGTGAAAAACTGTTTTTT.

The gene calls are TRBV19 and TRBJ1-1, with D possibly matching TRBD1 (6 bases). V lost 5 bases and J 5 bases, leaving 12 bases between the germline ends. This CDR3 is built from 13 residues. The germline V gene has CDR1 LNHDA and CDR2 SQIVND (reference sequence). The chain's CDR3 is CASSSQGWTEAFF. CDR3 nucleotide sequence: TGTGCCAGTAGTTCACAGGGTTGGACTGAAGCTTTCTTT.

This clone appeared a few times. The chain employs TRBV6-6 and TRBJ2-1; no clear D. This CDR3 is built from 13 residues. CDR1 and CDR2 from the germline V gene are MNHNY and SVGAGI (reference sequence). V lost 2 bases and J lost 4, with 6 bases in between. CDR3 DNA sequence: TGTGCCAGCAGTTACGAGAAATACAATGAGCAGTTCTTC. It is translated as CASSYEKYNEQFF.

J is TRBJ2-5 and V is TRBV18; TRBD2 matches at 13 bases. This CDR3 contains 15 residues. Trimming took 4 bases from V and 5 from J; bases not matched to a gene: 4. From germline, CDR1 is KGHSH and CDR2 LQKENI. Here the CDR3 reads CASSLGLAGTETQYF. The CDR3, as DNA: TGTGCCAGCTCACTGGGACTAGCGGGAACTGAGACCCAGTACTTC.

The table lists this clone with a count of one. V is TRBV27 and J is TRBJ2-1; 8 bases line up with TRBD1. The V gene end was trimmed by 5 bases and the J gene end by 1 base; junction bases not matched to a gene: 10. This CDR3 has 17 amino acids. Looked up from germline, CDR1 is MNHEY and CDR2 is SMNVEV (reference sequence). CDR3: CASSKQGVNPSYNEQFF. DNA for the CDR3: TGTGCCAGCAGTAAACAGGGGGTAAACCCGTCCTACAATGAGCAGTTCTTC.

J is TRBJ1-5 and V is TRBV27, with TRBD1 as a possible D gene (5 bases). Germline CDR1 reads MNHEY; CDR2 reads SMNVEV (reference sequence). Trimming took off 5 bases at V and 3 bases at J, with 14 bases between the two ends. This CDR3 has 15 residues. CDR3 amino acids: CASSSTGGINQPQHF. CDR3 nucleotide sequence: TGTGCCAGCAGTAGCACCGGGGGAATCAATCAGCCCCAGCATTTT.

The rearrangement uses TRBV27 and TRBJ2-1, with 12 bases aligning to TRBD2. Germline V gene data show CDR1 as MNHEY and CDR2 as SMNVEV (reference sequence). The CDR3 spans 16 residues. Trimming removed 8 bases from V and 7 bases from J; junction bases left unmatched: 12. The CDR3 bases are TGTGCCAGCTGGTTGTTAACTAGCGGGAGGAGGAATGAGCAGTTCTTC. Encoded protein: CASWLLTSGRRNEQFF.

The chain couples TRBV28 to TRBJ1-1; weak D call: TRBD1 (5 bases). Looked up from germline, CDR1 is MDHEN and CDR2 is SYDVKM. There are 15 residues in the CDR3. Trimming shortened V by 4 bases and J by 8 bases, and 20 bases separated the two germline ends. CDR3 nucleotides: TGTGCCAGCAGTTATCTGGGCAGGGAAGTCCCCGAAGCTTTCTTT. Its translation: CASSYLGREVPEAFF.

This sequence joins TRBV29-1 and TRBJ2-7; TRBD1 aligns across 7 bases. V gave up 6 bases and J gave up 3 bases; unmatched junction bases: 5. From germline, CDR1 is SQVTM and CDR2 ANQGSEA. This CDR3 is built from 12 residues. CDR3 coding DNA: TGCAGCGTAGGGACAGACCTCTACGAGCAGTACTTC. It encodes CSVGTDLYEQYF.

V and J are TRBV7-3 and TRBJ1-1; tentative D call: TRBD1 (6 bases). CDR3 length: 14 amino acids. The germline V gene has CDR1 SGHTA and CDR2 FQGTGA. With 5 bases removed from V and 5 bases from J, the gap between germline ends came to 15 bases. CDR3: CASSPTSGETEAFF. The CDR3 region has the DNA TGTGCCAGCAGCCCCACTTCAGGGGAAACTGAAGCTTTCTTT.

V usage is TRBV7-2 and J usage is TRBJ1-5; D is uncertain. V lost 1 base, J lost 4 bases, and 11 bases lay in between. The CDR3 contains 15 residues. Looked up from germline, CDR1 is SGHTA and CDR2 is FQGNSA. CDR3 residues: CASSLDGRNNQPQHF. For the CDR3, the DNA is TGTGCCAGCAGCTTAGATGGCCGTAATAATCAGCCCCAGCATTTT. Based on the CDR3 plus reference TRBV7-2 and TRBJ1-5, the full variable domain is GAGVSQSPSNKVTEKGKDVELRCDPISGHTALYWYRQSLGQGLEFLIYFQGNSAPDKSGLPSDRFSAERTGGSVSTLTIQRTQQEDSAVYLCASSLDGRNNQPQHFGDGTRLSIL.

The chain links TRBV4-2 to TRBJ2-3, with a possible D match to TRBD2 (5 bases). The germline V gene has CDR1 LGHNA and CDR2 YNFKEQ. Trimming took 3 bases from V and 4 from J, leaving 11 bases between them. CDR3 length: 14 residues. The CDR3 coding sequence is TGTGCCAGCAGCCATGGAGCGGCGCCAGATACGCAGTATTTT. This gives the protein CASSHGAAPDTQYF.

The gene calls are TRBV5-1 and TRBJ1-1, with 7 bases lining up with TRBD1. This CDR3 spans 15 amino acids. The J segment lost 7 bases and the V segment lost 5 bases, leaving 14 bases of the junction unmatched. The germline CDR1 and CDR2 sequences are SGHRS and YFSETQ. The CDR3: CASRLDRADGREAFF. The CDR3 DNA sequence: TGCGCCAGCAGACTCGACAGGGCGGACGGCCGTGAAGCTTTCTTT.

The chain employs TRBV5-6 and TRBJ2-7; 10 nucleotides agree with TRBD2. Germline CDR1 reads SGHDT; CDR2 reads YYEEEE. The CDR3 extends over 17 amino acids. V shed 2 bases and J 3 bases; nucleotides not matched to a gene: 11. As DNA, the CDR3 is TGTGCCAGCAGCTTCGGGTCTGGGACTAGCGCCAACTACGAGCAGTACTTC. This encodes CASSFGSGTSANYEQYF.